This T cell receptor (beta chain) stems from a study of T cell repertoires in cytomegalovirus infection. The CDR3 spans 16 residues. V was trimmed by 3 bases and J by 10 bases, leaving 22 bases between them. Per the germline V gene, CDR1 is KGHSH and CDR2 is LQKENI. Study conclusions and caveats: Ex vivo, HLA-C-restricted CMV-specific TCR beta clonotypes prevailed over the rest of the response.

Notes on this clonotype: Its specificity is unknown.

Using its own MiXCR run on the reads, TCRdb lists one record per CDR3 protein. In the table there are about 900,000 distinct CDR3 sequences, approximately 33% of which are singletons. The sample here was cultured CD8+ T cells from PBMCs, taken from culture after CMV antigen stimulation. The TCR originated in a human donor in good health (CMV status not recorded). Some clones in this sample may be carry-over from other donors' samples. The gene calls are TRBV18 and TRBJ2-1; TRBD1 or TRBD2 may be the D gene (6 bases each). CDR3 loop: CASSPGGRGPILEQFF. The CDR3 nucleotides read TGTGCCAGCTCACCCGGTGGTCGGGGGCCGATACTGGAGCAGTTCTTC.